The clone carrying this TCR beta chain was observed at least ten times. CDR1 LNHDA and CDR2 SQIVND come from the germline V gene (reference sequence). J was trimmed by 4 bases and V by 4 bases; bases with no gene match: 5. The CDR3 contains 14 residues. This sample is drawn from a study of shared clonotypes between healthy human individuals. Measured with immunoSEQ multiplex PCR; TCRdb has only the in-frame clones, and not every one. This table holds 950,000 to 1,300,000 clones, 60% to 80% found once. Sequencing used memory CD4+ T cells sorted from blood. Subset of the sample: CD45RA-negative fraction. The genes are TRBV19 and TRBJ1-1; 8 nucleotides align to TRBD1. This TCR came from a man aged 18-30 years in good health. CDR3 in amino acids: CASSSRQGSTEAFF. The CDR3 bases are TGTGCCAGTAGTAGCCGACAGGGGAGCACTGAAGCTTTCTTT.